These 18 T cell receptor beta chains came from one sample sequenced in a study of shared clonotypes between healthy human individuals. Profiling relied on immunoSEQ multiplex PCR, and the TCRdb table lists in-frame clones only, not all of them. The repertoire consists of around 440,000 clones, with 70% to 80% occurring once and the leading ten covering approximately 12%. The material sequenced was PBMCs. These TCRs come from a woman aged 40-49 years in good health. Some clones in this sample may be carry-over from other donors' samples.

The chain combines TRBV27 with TRBJ2-5, with 10 bases fitting TRBD1. TRBJ2-7 explains the end of the DNA better; the J call may be wrong. Germline-derived CDR1 and CDR2 are MNHEY and SMNVEV (reference sequence). This CDR3 spans 14 amino acids. The CDR3 reads CASSPGQGMGEQYF. CDR3 DNA sequence: TGTGCCAGCAGTCCGGGACAGGGGATGGGCGAGCAGTACTTC.

The chain joins TRBV10-1 to TRBJ1-4, with 7 bases matching TRBD1. This CDR3 contains 15 residues. Germline V lookup: CDR1 WNHNN, CDR2 SYGVQD (reference sequence). The trim removed 8 bases at V and 2 bases at J, leaving 8 bases unmatched. The CDR3 DNA follows: TGCGCCAGCTCCCGAGACAGGGCGACTAATGAAAAACTGTTTTTT. It yields the protein CASSRDRATNEKLFF.

The chain recombines TRBV9 with TRBJ2-3; the match to TRBD2 covers 7 bases. The CDR3 has 13 amino acids. The V and J ends lost 4 bases and 6 bases, in that order; junction bases with no gene match: 5. Looked up from germline, CDR1 is SGDLS and CDR2 is YYNGEE. The CDR3 is CASSFSGVDTQYF. The CDR3 nucleotides are TGTGCCAGCAGCTTCAGCGGGGTGGATACGCAGTATTTT.

There are a few counts of this clone. V usage is TRBV5-1 and J usage is TRBJ1-1; 8 nucleotides match TRBD1. The CDR3 is 14 residues long. V lost 4 bases, J lost 5 bases, and 7 bases stayed unmatched. Looked up from germline, CDR1 is SGHRS and CDR2 is YFSETQ. CDR3 amino acids: CASSIQGGLTEAFF. In nucleotides, the CDR3 is TGCGCCAGCAGCATACAGGGGGGGTTAACTGAAGCTTTCTTT.

A note on this clone: This probably arose from a read error, given a far larger clone one base away. Within the sample, other DNA sequences also encode this same CDR3. This sequence joins TRBV30 and TRBJ1-5, with TRBD1 as a possible D gene (6 bases). The ends were cut back, 2 bases at V and 9 bases at J, with 17 bases in the middle. This CDR3 region has 14 residues. Germline V gene sequence: CDR1 GTSNPN, CDR2 SVGIG (reference sequence). The CDR3 loop reads CAWSFRRGNGPQHF. In nucleotides, the CDR3 is TGTGCCTGGAGTTTCCGCAGGGGCAATGGGCCCCAGCATTTT.

To note about this clone: A read error may explain this, as a much larger clone is one base away. Other DNA sequences in the sample encode the same CDR3. V and J are TRBV27 and TRBJ1-5, with D possibly being TRBD1 (6 bases). Trimming removed 0 bases from V and 2 bases from J, with 11 bases in between. This CDR3 region has 16 residues. Germline V gives CDR1 MNHEY, CDR2 SMNVEV (reference sequence). CDR3 sequence reads: CASSLSGAGGNQPQHF. The CDR3 DNA follows: TGTGCCAGCAGTTTATCCGGGGCAGGGGGCAATCAGCCCCAGCATTTT.

The chain combines TRBV11-2 with TRBJ2-2; 14 nucleotides line up with TRBD2. This CDR3 contains 16 residues. The junction had 4 bases not matched to a gene; V was cut back by 5 bases and J by 5 bases. Germline V lookup: CDR1 SGHAT, CDR2 FQNNGV. In DNA form, the CDR3 reads TGTGCCAGCAGCACCGGACTAGCGGGAGGAACCGGGGAGCTGTTTTTT. Its protein is CASSTGLAGGTGELFF. The complete variable domain, with remaining parts taken from reference TRBV11-2 and TRBJ2-2, reads EAGVAQSPRYKIIEKRQSVAFWCNPISGHATLYWYQQILGQGPKLLIQFQNNGVVDDSQLPKDRFSAERLKGVDSTLKIQPAKLEDSAVYLCASSTGLAGGTGELFFGEGSRLTVL.

V and J are TRBV18 and TRBJ2-4; a possible D gene is TRBD1 (8 bases). CDR1 is KGHSH, CDR2 LQKENI, per germline. V gave up 4 bases and J gave up 2 bases, with 18 bases separating them. This CDR3 is built from 17 residues. The chain's CDR3 is CASSLQQGEGTKNIQYF. The CDR3 DNA follows: TGTGCCAGCTCACTACAACAGGGGGAGGGGACCAAAAACATTCAGTACTTC.

Of note for this clone: This likely came from a read error, as a far larger clone is one base away. The chain recombines TRBV4-2 with TRBJ2-5, with D perhaps TRBD1 or TRBD2 (7 bases each). This CDR3 has 16 residues. The germline V and J ends were trimmed by 1 base and 7 bases, with 19 bases remaining between them. The germline V gene encodes CDR1 LGHNA and CDR2 YNFKEQ. CDR3 bases: TGTGCCAGCAGCCAAGGTCGAGAAGCAGGGGGGGTGACCCAGTACTTC. Its translation is CASSQGREAGGVTQYF.

V usage is TRBV4-1 and J usage is TRBJ2-5; D is unresolved. Germline V CDR1 and CDR2: MGHRA, YSYEKL. V lost 0 bases and J 6 bases, leaving 8 bases between the germline ends. This CDR3 has 13 amino acids. This chain's CDR3 is CASSQDELQTQYF. The CDR3 DNA reads TGCGCCAGCAGCCAAGATGAGCTCCAGACCCAGTACTTC.

As for this clone: The same CDR3 is also encoded by other DNA sequences in this sample. The chain carries TRBV18 and TRBJ2-3, with TRBD1 matching over 7 bases. Germline-derived CDR1 and CDR2 are KGHSH and LQKENI. Trimming at V came to 4 bases and at J to 1 base, leaving 2 bases not matched to a gene. There are 14 residues in the CDR3. DNA of the CDR3: TGTGCCAGCTCACAGGGGGCTCGCACAGATACGCAGTATTTT. It codes for CASSQGARTDTQYF.

The chain has TRBV30 and TRBJ1-2; D uncertain. The CDR3 runs to 13 residues. V dropped 0 bases and J dropped 4 bases, with 9 bases sitting between them. Germline CDR1 and CDR2: GTSNPN and SVGIG (reference sequence). CDR3 sequence (DNA): TGTGCCTGGAGTGTACTTGGGGTCTATGGCTACACCTTC. This encodes CAWSVLGVYGYTF.

In regard to this clone: A far larger clone is one base from this, pointing to a likely read error. The V call is TRBV2, the J call TRBJ2-5; D gene unclear. The closer fit of TRBJ2-7 to the DNA end suggests the J call may be wrong. This CDR3 spans 11 amino acids. CDR1 is SNHLY, CDR2 FYNNEI, per germline. DNA for the CDR3: TGTGCCGGCAGTGAAGTGACCGAGCAGTACTTC. The encoded protein is CAGSEVTEQYF.

The chain links TRBV9 to TRBJ2-3; 7 bases are a match to TRBD2. Germline trimming cut 0 bases from V and 3 bases from J; bases unmatched to any gene: 7. This CDR3 is built from 16 residues. CDR1 and CDR2 (germline): SGDLS, YYNGEE. The CDR3 DNA reads as TGTGCCAGCAGCGTAGACGAGACTAGCCTGACAGATACGCAGTATTTT. Translation gives CASSVDETSLTDTQYF.

This clone was seen a few times. The CDR3 region is CASSLVAGGFDEQYF. Here the CDR3 DNA reads TGTGCCAGCAGCTTAGTCGCGGGAGGTTTCGACGAGCAGTACTTC. The chain employs TRBV7-3 and TRBJ2-7, with TRBD2 identical over 8 bases. CDR1 is SGHTA, CDR2 FQGTGA, per germline. Germline trimming cut 2 bases from V and 5 bases from J; bases unmatched to any gene: 8. There are 15 residues in the CDR3.

Many counts were recorded for this clone. The chain links TRBV5-4 to TRBJ1-2; tentative D call: TRBD1 (6 bases). The CDR3 totals 14 residues. Germline CDR1 SGHNT, CDR2 YYREEE (reference sequence). Trimming left V 6 bases short and J 7 bases short, with 19 bases between. DNA for the CDR3: TGTGCCAGCACCCGGAGGGGGGGACAATCTGGCTACACCTTC. Protein product: CASTRRGGQSGYTF.

V gene TRBV5-1 combines with J gene TRBJ2-7; 11 bases fit TRBD1. The CDR3 spans 14 residues. The V gene's germline CDR1 is SGHRS and CDR2 YFSETQ. J lost 6 bases, V lost 4 bases, and 6 bases had no gene match. CDR3 protein: CASSPGQGEREQYF. In DNA form, the CDR3 reads TGCGCCAGCAGCCCGGGACAGGGGGAACGCGAGCAGTACTTC.

At least ten counts were recorded for this clone. V usage is TRBV30 and J usage is TRBJ1-2, with D uncertain. The CDR3 sequence is 11 residues long. V gave up 1 base and J gave up 4 bases, with 4 bases separating them. CDR1 and CDR2 from the germline V gene are GTSNPN and SVGIG (reference sequence). The CDR3 nucleotides are TGTGCCTGGAGTGGGACCTATGGCTACACCTTC. This translates into CAWSGTYGYTF.